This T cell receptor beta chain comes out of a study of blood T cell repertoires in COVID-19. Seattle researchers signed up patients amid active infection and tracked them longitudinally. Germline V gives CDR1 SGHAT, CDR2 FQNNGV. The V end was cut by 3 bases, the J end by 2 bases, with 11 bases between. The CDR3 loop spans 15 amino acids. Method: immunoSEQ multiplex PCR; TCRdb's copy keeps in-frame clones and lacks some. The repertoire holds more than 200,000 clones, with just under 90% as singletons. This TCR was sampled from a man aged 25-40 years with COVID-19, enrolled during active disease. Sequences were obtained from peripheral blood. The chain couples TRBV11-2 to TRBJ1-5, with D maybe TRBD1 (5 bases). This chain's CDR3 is CASSFGGLGNQPQHF. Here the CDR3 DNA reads TGTGCCAGCAGCTTCGGGGGTTTGGGCAATCAGCCCCAGCATTTT.